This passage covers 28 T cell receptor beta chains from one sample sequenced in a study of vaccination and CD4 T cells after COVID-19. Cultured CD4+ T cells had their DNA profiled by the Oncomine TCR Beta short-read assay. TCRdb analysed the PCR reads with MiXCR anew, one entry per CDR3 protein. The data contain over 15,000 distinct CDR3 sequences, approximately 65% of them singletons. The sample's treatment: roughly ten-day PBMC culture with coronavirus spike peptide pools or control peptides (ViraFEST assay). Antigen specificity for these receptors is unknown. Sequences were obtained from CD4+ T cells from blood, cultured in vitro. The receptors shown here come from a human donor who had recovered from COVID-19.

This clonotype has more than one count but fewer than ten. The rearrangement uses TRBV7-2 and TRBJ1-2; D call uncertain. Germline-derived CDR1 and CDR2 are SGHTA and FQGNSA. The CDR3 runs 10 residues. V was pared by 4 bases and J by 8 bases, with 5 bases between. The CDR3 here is CASSSQGYTF. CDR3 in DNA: TGTGCCAGCAGCTCACAGGGCTACACCTTC. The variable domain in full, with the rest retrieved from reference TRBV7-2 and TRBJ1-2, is GAGVSQSPSNKVTEKGKDVELRCDPISGHTALYWYRQSLGQGLEFLIYFQGNSAPDKSGLPSDRFSAERTGGSVSTLTIQRTQQEDSAVYLCASSSQGYTFGSGTRLTVV.

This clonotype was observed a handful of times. The CDR3 coding sequence is TGTGCCAGCAGTTACCCGGCTAGCGGAAGGTACGAGCAGTACTTC. This encodes CASSYPASGRYEQYF. V and J are TRBV6-5 and TRBJ2-7, with 7 bases aligning to TRBD2. Losses at the gene ends were 2 bases for V and 4 bases for J; bases not matched to a gene: 8. This CDR3 is 15 amino acids long. Germline V CDR1 and CDR2: MNHEY, SVGAGI.

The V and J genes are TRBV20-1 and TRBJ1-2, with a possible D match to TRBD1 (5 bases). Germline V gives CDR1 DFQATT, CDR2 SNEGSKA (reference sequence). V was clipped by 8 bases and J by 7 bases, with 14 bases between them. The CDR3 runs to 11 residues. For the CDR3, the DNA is TGCAGTCACAGACGGGGGTCTGGCTACACCTTC. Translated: CSHRRGSGYTF.

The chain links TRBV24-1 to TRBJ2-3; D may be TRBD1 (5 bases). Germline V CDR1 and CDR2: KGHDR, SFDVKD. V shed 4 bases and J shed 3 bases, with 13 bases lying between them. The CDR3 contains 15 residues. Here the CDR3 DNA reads TGTGCCACCAGTGACCCCAGGGTCCCGACAGATACGCAGTATTTT. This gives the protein CATSDPRVPTDTQYF.

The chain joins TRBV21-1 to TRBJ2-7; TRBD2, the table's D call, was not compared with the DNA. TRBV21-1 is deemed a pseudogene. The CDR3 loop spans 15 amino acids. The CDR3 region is CASSRRVAGAYEQYF. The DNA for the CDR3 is TGTGCCAGCAGCAGAAGGGTAGCGGGAGCCTACGAGCAGTACTTC.

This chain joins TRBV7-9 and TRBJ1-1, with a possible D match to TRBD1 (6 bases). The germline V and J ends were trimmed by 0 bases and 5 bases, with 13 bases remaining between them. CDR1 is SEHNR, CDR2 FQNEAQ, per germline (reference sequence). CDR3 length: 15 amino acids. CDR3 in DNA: TGTGCCAGCAGCTTAGCGGGGGGGGCGAGGACTGAAGCTTTCTTT. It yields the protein CASSLAGGARTEAFF.

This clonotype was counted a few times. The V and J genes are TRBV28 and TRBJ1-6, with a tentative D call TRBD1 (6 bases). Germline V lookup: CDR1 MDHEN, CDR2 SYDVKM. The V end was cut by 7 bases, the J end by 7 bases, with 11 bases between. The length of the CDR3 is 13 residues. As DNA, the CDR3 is TGTGCCAGCATTAAGGGGGGGAATTCACCCCTCCACTTT. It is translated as CASIKGGNSPLHF.

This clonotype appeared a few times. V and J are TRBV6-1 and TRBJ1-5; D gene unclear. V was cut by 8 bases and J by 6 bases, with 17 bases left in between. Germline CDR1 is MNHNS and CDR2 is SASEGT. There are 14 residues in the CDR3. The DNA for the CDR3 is TGTGCCAGCCTCCCCTCCGGGGTGGGTCAGCCCCAGCATTTT. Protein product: CASLPSGVGQPQHF.

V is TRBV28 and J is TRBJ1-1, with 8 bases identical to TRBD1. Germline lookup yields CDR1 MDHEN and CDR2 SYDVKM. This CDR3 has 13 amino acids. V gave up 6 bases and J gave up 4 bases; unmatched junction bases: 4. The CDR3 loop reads CASRWTGSTEAFF. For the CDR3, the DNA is TGTGCCAGCAGGTGGACAGGGAGCACTGAAGCTTTCTTT.

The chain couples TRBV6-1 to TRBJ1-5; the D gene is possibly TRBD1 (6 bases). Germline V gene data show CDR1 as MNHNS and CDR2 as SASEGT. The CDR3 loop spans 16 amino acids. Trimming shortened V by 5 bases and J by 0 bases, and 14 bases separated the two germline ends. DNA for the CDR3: TGTGCCAGCAGTCCGAGGACAGACTATAGCAATCAGCCCCAGCATTTT. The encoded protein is CASSPRTDYSNQPQHF.

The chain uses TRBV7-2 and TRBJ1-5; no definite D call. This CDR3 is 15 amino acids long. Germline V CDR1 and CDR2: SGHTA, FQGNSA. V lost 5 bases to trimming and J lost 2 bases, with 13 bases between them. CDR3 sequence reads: CASSPRRDGNQPQHF. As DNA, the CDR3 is TGTGCCAGCAGCCCGAGGAGGGATGGCAATCAGCCCCAGCATTTT.

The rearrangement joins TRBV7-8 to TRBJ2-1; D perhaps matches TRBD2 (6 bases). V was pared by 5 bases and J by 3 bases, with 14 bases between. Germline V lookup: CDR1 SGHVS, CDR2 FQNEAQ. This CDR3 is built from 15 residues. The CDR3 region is CASSRPGLIYNEQFF. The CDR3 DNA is TGTGCCAGCAGCCGACCGGGACTCATCTACAATGAGCAGTTCTTC.

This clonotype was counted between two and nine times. The CDR3 coding sequence is TGTGCCAGTAGTATAGTTCCAGGTGGCCCCATGGCCACTACTCAGCCCCAGCATTTT. This translates into CASSIVPGGPMATTQPQHF. The chain links TRBV19 to TRBJ1-5; D not certain. This CDR3 spans 19 amino acids. Trimming took off 1 base at V and 6 bases at J, with 25 bases between the two ends. Germline loops: CDR1 LNHDA, CDR2 SQIVND (reference sequence).

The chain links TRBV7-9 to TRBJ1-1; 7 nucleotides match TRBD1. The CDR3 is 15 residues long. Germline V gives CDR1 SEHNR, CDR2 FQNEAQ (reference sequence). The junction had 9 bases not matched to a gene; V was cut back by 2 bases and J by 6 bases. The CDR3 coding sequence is TGTGCCAGCAGCTTACAAAGACAGGGTTTGGCTGAAGCTTTCTTT. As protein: CASSLQRQGLAEAFF.

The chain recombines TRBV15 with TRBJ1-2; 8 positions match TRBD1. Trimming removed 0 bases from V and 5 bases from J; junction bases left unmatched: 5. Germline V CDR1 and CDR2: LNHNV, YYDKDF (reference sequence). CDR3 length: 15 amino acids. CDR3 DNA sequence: TGTGCCACCAGCAGAGATTCGACAGGGGATTATGGCTACACCTTC. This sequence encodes CATSRDSTGDYGYTF.

DNA for the CDR3: TGCAGCGTTGGAGGGCAGGGGTCTTACTCCTATGGCTACACCTTC. Its protein is CSVGGQGSYSYGYTF. The gene calls are TRBV29-1 and TRBJ1-2; tentative D call: TRBD1 (6 bases). The length of the CDR3 is 15 residues. Germline-derived CDR1 and CDR2 are SQVTM and ANQGSEA. V was clipped by 4 bases and J by 4 bases, with 19 bases between them. Combining the CDR3 with reference TRBV29-1 and TRBJ1-2 gives the whole variable domain SAVISQKPSRDICQRGTSLTIQCQVDSQVTMMFWYRQQPGQSLTLIATANQGSEATYESGFVIDKFPISRPNLTFSTLTVSNMSPEDSSIYLCSVGGQGSYSYGYTFGSGTRLTVV.

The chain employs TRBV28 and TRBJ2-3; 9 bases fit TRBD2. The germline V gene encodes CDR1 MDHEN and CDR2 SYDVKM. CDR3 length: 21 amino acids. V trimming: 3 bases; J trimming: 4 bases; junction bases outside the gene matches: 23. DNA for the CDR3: TGTGCCAGCAGTTTGGGGGGCCCCGGAAGGCTACTAGCGGGTTGGTCAGATACGCAGTATTTT. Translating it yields CASSLGGPGRLLAGWSDTQYF.

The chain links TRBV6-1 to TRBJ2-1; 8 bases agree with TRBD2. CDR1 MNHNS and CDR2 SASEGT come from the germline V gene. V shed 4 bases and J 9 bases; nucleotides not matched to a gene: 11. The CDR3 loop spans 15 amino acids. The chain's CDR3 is CASSGPSSGSREQFF. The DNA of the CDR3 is TGTGCCAGCAGTGGCCCTTCCAGCGGGAGTCGTGAGCAGTTCTTC.

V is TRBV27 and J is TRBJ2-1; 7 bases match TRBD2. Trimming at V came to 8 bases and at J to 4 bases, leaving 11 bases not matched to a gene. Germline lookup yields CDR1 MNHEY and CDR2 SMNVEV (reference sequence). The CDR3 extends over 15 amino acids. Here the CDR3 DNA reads TGTGCCAGCGTAGCGGGCGGGAGAGGTTACAATGAGCAGTTCTTC. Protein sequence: CASVAGGRGYNEQFF.

CDR3 nucleotide sequence: TGTGCCAGCAGTGTCAACGGTGATGGGACTTCGCGGGGGGAAGCCAAAAACATTCAGTACTTC. It codes for CASSVNGDGTSRGEAKNIQYF. The chain employs TRBV6-1 and TRBJ2-4; 8 bases are a match to TRBD2. Trimming at V came to 4 bases and at J to 0 bases, leaving 20 bases not matched to a gene. CDR1 and CDR2 from the germline V gene are MNHNS and SASEGT. The CDR3 is 21 residues long.

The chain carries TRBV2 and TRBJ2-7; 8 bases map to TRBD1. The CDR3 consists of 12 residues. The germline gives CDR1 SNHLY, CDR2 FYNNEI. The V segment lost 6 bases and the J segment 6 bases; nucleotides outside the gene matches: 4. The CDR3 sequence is CASRPTGGEQYF. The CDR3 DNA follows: TGTGCCAGCAGACCTACAGGGGGCGAGCAGTACTTC.

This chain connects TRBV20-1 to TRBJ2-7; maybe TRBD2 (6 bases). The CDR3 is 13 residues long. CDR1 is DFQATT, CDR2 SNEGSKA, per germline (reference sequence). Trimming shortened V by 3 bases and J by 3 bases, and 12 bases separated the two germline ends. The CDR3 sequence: CSARRGLLYEQYF. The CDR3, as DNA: TGCAGTGCTAGGAGGGGACTTCTCTACGAGCAGTACTTC.

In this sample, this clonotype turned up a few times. For the CDR3, the DNA is TGCAGTGCTAGAGATTGGGACAGAAGCAATCAGCCCCAGCATTTT. Translating gives CSARDWDRSNQPQHF. The V call is TRBV20-1, the J call TRBJ1-5, with 7 nucleotides matching TRBD1. V shed 0 bases, J shed 1 base, and the junction held 3 bases outside the gene matches. The CDR3 is 15 residues long. In germline, CDR1 is DFQATT, CDR2 SNEGSKA (reference sequence).

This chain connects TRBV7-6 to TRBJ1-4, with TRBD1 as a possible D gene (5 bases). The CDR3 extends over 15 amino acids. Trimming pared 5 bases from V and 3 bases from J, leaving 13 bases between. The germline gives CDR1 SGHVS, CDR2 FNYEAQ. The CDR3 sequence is CASSPRRTPNEKLFF. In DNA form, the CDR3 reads TGTGCCAGCAGCCCAAGACGGACACCTAATGAAAAACTGTTTTTT.

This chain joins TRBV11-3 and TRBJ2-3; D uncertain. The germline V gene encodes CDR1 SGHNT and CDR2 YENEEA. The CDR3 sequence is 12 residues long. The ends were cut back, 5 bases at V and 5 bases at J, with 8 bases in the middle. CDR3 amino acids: CASSHSGDTQYF. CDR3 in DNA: TGTGCCAGCAGCCACTCGGGAGATACGCAGTATTTT.

The DNA for the CDR3 is TGTGCCAGCAGCTTTTTTACAGGGATTGAGTCCGAGCAGTACTTC. It encodes CASSFFTGIESEQYF. V usage is TRBV7-9 and J usage is TRBJ2-7; D might be TRBD1 (6 bases). The CDR3 runs 15 residues. V was trimmed by 3 bases and J by 6 bases, leaving 18 bases between them. Germline V gives CDR1 SEHNR, CDR2 FQNEAQ (reference sequence).

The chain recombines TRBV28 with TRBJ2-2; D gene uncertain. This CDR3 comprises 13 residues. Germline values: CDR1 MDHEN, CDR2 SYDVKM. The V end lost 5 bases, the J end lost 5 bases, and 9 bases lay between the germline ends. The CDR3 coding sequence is TGTGCCAGCAGTCTGAGTCGGACCGGGGAGCTGTTTTTT. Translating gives CASSLSRTGELFF. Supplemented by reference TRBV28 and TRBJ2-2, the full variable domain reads DVKVTQSSRYLVKRTGEKVFLECVQDMDHENMFWYRQDPGLGLRLIYFSYDVKMKEKGDIPEGYSVSREKKERFSLILESASTNQTSMYLCASSLSRTGELFFGEGSRLTVL.

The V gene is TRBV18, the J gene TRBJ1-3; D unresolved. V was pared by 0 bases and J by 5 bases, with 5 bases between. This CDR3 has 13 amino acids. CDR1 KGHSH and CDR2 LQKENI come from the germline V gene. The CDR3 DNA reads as TGTGCCAGCTCACCACCGAGTCGAAACACCATATATTTT. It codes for CASSPPSRNTIYF.